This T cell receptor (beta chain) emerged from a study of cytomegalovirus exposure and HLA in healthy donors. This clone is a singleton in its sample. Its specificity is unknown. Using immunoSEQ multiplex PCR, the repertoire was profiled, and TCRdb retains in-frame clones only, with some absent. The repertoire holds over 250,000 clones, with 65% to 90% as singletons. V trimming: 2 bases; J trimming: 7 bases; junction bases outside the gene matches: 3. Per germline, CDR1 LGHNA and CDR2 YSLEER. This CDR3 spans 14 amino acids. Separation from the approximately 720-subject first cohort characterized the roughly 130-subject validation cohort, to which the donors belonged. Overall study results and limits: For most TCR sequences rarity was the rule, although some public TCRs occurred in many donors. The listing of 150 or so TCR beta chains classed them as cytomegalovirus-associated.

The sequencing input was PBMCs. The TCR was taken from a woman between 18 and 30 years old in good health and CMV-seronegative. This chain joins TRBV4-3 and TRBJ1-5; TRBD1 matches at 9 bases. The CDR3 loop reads CASSQRQGGQPQHF. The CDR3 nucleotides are TGCGCCAGCAGCCAACGACAGGGGGGGCAGCCCCAGCATTTT.